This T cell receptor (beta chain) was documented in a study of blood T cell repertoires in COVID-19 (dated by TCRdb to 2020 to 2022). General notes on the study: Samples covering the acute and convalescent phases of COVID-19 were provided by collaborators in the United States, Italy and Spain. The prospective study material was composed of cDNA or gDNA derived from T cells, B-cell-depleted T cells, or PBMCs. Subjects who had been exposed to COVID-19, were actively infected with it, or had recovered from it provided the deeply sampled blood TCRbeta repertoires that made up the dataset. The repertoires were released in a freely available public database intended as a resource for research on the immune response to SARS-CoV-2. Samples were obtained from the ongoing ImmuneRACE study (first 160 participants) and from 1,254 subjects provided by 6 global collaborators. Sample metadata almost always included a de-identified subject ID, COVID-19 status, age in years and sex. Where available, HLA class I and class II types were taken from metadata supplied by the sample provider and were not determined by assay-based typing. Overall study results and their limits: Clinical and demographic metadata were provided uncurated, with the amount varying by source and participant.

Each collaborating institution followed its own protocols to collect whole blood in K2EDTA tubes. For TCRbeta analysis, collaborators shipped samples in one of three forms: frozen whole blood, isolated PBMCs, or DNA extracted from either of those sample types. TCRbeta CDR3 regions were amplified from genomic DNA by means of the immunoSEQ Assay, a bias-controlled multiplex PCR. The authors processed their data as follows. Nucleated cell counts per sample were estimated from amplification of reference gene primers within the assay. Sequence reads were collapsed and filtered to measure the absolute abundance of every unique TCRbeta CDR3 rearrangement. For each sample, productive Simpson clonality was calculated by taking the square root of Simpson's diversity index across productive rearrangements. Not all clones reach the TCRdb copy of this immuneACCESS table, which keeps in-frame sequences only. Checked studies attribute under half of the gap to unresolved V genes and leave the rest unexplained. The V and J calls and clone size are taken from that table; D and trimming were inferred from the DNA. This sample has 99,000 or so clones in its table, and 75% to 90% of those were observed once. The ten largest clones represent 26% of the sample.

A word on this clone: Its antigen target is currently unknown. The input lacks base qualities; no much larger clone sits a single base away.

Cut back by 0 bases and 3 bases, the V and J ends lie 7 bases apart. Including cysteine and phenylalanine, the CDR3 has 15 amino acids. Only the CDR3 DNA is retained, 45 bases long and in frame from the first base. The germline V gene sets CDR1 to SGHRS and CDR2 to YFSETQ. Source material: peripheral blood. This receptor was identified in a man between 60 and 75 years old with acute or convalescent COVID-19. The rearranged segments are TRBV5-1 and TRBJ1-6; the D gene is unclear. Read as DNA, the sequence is TGCGCCAGCAGCTTGGACAGCCTCTATAATTCACCCCTCCACTTT. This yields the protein CASSLDSLYNSPLHF.